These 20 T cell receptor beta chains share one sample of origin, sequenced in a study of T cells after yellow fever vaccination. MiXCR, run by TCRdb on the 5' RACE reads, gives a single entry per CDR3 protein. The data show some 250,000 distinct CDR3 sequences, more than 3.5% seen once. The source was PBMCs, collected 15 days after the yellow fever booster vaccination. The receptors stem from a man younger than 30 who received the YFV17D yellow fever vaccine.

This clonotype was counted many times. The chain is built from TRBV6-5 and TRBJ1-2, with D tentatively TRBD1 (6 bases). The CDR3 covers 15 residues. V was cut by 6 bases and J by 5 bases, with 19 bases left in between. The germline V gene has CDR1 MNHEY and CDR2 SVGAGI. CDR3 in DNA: TGTGCCAGCAGACGTACCGCAGGGGCTGAGTATGGCTACACCTTC. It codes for CASRRTAGAEYGYTF.

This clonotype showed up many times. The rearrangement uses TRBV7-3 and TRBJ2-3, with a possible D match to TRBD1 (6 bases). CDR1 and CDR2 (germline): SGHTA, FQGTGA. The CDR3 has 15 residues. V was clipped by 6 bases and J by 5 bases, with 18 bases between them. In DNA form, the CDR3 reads TGTGCCAGCAGTTCCTCAAGATCAGGGGTAGATACGCAGTATTTT. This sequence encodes CASSSSRSGVDTQYF. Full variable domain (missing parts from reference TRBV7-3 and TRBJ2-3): GAGVSQTPSNKVTEKGKYVELRCDPISGHTALYWYRQSLGQGPEFLIYFQGTGAADDSGLPNDRFFAVRPEGSVSTLKIQRTERGDSAVYLCASSSSRSGVDTQYFGPGTRLTVL.

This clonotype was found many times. CDR3 bases: TGTGCCAGCAGCCCTGACCAGGACTACGAGCAGTACTTC. Protein product: CASSPDQDYEQYF. V usage is TRBV9 and J usage is TRBJ2-7; D unclear. Trimming took 4 bases from V and 3 from J, leaving 11 bases between them. The CDR3 is 13 amino acids. Per the germline V gene, CDR1 is SGDLS and CDR2 is YYNGEE. Full variable domain (rest looked up from reference TRBV9 and TRBJ2-7): DSGVTQTPKHLITATGQRVTLRCSPRSGDLSVYWYQQSLDQGLQFLIQYYNGEERAKGNILERFSAQQFPDLHSELNLSSLELGDSALYFCASSPDQDYEQYFGPGTRLTVT.

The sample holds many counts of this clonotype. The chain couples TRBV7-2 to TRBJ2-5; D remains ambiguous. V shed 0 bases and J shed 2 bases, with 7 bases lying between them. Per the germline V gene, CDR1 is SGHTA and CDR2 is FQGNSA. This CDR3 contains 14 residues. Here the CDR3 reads CASSLAGMQETQYF. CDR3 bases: TGTGCCAGCAGCTTAGCTGGCATGCAAGAGACCCAGTACTTC.

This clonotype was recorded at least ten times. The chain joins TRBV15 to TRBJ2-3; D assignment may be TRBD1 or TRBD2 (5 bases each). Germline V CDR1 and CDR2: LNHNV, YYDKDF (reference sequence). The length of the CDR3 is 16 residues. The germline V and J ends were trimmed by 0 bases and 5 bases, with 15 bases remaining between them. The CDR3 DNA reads TGTGCCACCAGCAGAGATGGACGGGGCCGGGGAGATACGCAGTATTTT. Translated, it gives CATSRDGRGRGDTQYF.

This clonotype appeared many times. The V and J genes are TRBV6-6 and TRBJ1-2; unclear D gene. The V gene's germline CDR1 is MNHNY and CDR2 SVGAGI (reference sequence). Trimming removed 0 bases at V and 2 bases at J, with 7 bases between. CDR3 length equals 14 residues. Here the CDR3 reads CASSYSIRNYGYTF. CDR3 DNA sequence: TGTGCCAGCAGTTACTCGATTCGGAACTATGGCTACACCTTC.

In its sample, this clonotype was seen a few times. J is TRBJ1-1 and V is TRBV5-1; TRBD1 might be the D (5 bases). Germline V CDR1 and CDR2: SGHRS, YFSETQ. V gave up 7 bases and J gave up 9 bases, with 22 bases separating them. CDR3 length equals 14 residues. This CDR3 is CASEREGPPNKAFF. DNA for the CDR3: TGCGCCAGCGAGCGGGAGGGGCCTCCAAATAAAGCTTTCTTT.

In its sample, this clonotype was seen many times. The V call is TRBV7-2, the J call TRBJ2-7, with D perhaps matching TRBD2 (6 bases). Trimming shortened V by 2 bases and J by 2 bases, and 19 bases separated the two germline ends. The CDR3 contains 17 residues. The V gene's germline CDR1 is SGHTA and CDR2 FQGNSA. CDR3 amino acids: CASSLTLAGGRPYEQYF. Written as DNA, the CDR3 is TGTGCCAGCAGCTTAACACTAGCTGGCGGGCGCCCCTACGAGCAGTACTTC.

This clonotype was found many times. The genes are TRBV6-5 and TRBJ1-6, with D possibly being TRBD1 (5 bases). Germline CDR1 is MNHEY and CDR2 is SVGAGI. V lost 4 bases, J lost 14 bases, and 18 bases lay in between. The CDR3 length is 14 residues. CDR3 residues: CASSLPGHSRSLHF. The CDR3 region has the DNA TGTGCCAGCAGTTTGCCCGGACACTCGAGGTCCCTCCACTTT.

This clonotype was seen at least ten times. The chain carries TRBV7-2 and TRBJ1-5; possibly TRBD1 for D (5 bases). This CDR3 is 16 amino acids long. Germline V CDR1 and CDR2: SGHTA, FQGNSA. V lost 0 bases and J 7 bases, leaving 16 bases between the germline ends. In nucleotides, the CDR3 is TGTGCCAGCAGCTTAGCGAGAGGAGGGACGGGGCAGCCCCAGCATTTT. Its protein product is CASSLARGGTGQPQHF.

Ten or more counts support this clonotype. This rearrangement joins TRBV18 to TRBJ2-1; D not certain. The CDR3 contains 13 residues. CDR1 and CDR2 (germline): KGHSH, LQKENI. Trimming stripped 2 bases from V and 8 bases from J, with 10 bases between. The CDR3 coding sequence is TGTGCCAGCTCACCAAGGAACCTCGATGAGCAGTTCTTC. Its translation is CASSPRNLDEQFF.

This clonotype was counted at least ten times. The DNA of the CDR3 is TGCAGTGCTAGAAAGTTTGGGGGCACAGATACGCAGTATTTT. Its protein is CSARKFGGTDTQYF. V and J are TRBV20-1 and TRBJ2-3; D remains ambiguous. V lost 2 bases, J lost 1 base, and 10 bases lay in between. CDR3 length equals 14 residues. The germline gives CDR1 DFQATT, CDR2 SNEGSKA (reference sequence).

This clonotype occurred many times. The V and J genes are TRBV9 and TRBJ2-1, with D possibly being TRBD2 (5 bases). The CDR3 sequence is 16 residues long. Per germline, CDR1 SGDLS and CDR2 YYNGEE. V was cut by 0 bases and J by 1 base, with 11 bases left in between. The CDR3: CASSVESRGSYNEQFF. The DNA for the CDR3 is TGTGCCAGCAGCGTAGAATCACGAGGGTCCTACAATGAGCAGTTCTTC.

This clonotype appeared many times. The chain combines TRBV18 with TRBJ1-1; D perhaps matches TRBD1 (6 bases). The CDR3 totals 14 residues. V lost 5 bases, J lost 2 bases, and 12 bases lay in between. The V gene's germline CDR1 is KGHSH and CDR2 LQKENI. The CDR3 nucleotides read TGTGCCAGCTCAACCGGGACAAAAAACACTGAAGCTTTCTTT. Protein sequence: CASSTGTKNTEAFF.

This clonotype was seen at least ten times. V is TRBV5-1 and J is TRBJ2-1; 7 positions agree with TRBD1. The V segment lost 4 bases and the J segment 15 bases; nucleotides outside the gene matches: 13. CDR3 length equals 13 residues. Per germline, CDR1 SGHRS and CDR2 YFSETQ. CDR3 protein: CASSPDRALLWFF. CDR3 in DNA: TGCGCCAGCAGCCCAGACAGGGCTCTATTATGGTTCTTC.

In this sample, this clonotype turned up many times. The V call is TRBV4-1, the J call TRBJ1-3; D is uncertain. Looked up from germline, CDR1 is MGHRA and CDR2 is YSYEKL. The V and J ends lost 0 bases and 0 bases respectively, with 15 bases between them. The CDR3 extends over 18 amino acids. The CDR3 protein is CASSQDRWGEISGNTIYF. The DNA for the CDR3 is TGCGCCAGCAGCCAAGATAGGTGGGGAGAAATCTCTGGAAACACCATATATTTT.

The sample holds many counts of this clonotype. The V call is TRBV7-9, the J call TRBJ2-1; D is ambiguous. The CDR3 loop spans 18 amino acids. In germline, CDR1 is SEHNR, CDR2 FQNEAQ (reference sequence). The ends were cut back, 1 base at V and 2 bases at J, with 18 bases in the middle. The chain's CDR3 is CASSLGGLSGDTYNEQFF. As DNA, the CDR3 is TGTGCCAGCAGCTTAGGGGGTTTGTCCGGAGACACCTACAATGAGCAGTTCTTC. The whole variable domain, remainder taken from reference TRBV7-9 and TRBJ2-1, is DTGVSQNPRHKITKRGQNVTFRCDPISEHNRLYWYRQTLGQGPEFLTYFQNEAQLEKSRLLSDRFSAERPKGSFSTLEIQRTEQGDSAMYLCASSLGGLSGDTYNEQFFGPGTRLTVL.

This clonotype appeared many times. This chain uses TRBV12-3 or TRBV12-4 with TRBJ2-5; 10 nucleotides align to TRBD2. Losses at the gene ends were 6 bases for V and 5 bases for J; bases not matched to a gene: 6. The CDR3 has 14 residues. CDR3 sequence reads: CASRLAGARETQYF. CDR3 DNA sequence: TGTGCCAGCAGGCTAGCGGGGGCGAGGGAGACCCAGTACTTC.

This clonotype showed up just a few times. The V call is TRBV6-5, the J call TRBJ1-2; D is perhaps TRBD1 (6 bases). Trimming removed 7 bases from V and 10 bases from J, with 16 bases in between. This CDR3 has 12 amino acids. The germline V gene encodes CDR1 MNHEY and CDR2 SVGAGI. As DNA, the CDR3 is TGTGCCAGCACCCCAAGGGGGGGGGTCTACACCTTC. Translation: CASTPRGGVYTF.

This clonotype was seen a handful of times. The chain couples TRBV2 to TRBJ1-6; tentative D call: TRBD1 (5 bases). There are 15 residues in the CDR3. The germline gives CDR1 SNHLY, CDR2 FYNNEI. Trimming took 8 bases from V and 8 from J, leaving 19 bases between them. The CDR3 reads CASLQGLTDDSPLHF. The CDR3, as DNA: TGTGCCAGCCTCCAGGGCCTGACCGACGATTCACCCCTCCACTTT.